These T cell receptor beta chains were read from a single sample in a study of Graves' ophthalmopathy and Graves' hyperthyroidism. TCRdb re-called the multiplex PCR reads through MiXCR, storing one row per CDR3 protein. The sample records about 740,000 distinct CDR3 sequences, roughly 41% being singletons. The sample taken for sequencing was peripheral blood. These receptors were collected from an adult man with Graves' ophthalmopathy. The conserved cysteine and the conserved F or W are not part of the CDR3 here. The D gene is left open where the match is weak.

V gene,D gene,CDR3 protein
TRBV24-1,.,ASSEGKVLNQPQH
TRBV2,.,ASSVAGFGYT
TRBV7-8,.,ASSLQGSGEQY
TRBV29-1,TRBD2,SWGGETQY
TRBV2,TRBD1,ASRYRGASPLH
TRBV7-2,TRBD1,ASSYRTGENTEAF
TRBV19,TRBD1,ATDRAGTGELF
TRBV7-9,TRBD1,ASSSPGRGQLWEQY
TRBV5-1,TRBD1,ASSPRDSVSTNEKLF
TRBV6-4,.,ASRDSTGNTEAF
TRBV7-2,.,ASSDQGGDDYGYT
TRBV29-1,.,SVEEREFTEAF
TRBV25-1,.,ASSVDVYTGELF
TRBV2,.,ASSVNRGRENTEAF
TRBV2,.,ASARVGETQY
TRBV29-1,TRBD1,SVEFGQGTDTQY
TRBV7-9,.,ASSSQGSGETQY
TRBV7-2,.,ASSLEGIDGYT
TRBV25-1,.,ASSAGENSPLH
TRBV4-3,.,ASSQEIELSQPQH
TRBV7-2,.,ASSLPISGANVLT
TRBV19,.,AIYDSSYEQY
TRBV25-1,.,ASSLLRDTGELF
TRBV20-1,.,SARPPWQGGEKLF
TRBV20-1,TRBD1,SASPDRYYEQY
TRBV7-9,.,ASSSRDTSQPQH
TRBV20-1,TRBD2,SAPQGLAGDGLGEQY
TRBV29-1,.,SVERPGRAYEQY
TRBV13,.,ASTIGRYDNTEAF
TRBV2,.,ASRSGDYGYT
TRBV12-3/TRBV12-4,TRBD1,ASSLRDSANYGYT
TRBV7-6,TRBD1,AREPGQGNYGYT
TRBV7-2,.,ASSSTTGWVF
TRBV10-3,.,ASSRRGGRTQETQY
TRBV16,.,ASSQYAVAGELF
TRBV25-1,.,ASSLFGAGELF
TRBV9,TRBD1,ASSADRDGEKLF
TRBV24-1,.,ASSAPAGRGNQPQH
TRBV25-1,TRBD2,ASVTLAGDITGELF
TRBV19,.,ASSDGQLANTGELF
TRBV10-3,TRBD1,AISLGQGDTEAF
TRBV24-1,.,ATSEGGDEAF
TRBV20-1,TRBD1,SARGQDR
TRBV11-2,.,ASSSPKNYGYT
TRBV10-3,.,AIRSGNHSPLH
TRBV10-3,.,ASSEAPGDSPLH
TRBV2,.,ASSEENLSNTGELF
TRBV7-9,.,ASSSSPGSVVEGKLF
TRBV4-3,TRBD2,ASSHYPSGGVTYEQY
TRBV7-2,.,ASSSDAQSYEQY
TRBV29-1,.,SVGGTWAGPETQY
TRBV7-3,.,ASSLLRREKTEAF
TRBV29-1,.,SAGWGNSPLH
TRBV7-8,.,ASSLARVTGELF
TRBV19,.,ASSSETEEAF
TRBV20-1,.,SALLGGPEAF
TRBV15,TRBD2,ASRPSGSSDEQF
TRBV19,.,ASSNRNSRRSGANVLT